This section outlines one T cell receptor (beta chain) sequence together with its context. The antigen is unknown. Clones were sequenced by immunoSEQ multiplex PCR, and TCRdb holds only the in-frame ones, with some missing. The repertoire has more than 2,000,000 clones, more than 85% of them found once; the top ten carry 0.35% to 0.5%. Everyone who donated was a Caucasian adult who lived in Nashville, Tennessee. Investigators divided CD4+ cells into CD45RA+ naive and CD45RA-negative memory subsets. This entry is derived from a study of shared clonotypes between healthy human individuals. Study-level findings and limits: Inspection by rarefaction showed sorted-subset sequencing to be incomplete despite large depth.

CDR1 is SNHLY and CDR2 is FYNNEI in the germline V gene. J gave up 5 bases and V 6 bases, and 9 bases lay outside the gene matches. The length of the CDR3 is 14 residues. The rearrangement joins TRBV2 to TRBJ2-5, with TRBD2 matching over 7 bases. The sequenced sample was naive CD4+ T cells from PBMCs. Indicated subset: CD45RA+ positively selected. The clonotype comes from a man aged 18 to 29 in good health. Some clones in this sample may be carry-over from other donors' samples. The CDR3 nucleotides read TGTGCCAGCAGGCGCGGGAGTGGTCGGGAGACCCAGTACTTC. Encoded protein: CASRRGSGRETQYF.